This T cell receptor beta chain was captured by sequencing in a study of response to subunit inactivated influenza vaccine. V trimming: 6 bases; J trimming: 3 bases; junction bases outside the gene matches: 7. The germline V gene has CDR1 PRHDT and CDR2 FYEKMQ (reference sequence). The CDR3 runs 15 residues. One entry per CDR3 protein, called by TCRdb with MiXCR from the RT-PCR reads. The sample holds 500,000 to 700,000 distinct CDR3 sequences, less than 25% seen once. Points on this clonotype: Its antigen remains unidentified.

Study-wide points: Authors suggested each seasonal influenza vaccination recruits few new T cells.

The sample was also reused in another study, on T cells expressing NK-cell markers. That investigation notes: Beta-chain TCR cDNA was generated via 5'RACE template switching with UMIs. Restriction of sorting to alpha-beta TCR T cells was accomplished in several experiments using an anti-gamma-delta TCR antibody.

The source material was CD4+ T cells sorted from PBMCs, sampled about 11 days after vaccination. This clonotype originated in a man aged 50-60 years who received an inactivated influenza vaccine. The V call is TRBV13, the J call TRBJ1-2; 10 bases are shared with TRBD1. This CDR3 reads CASRRQGAIDYGYTF. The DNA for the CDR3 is TGTGCCAGCAGGCGACAGGGGGCGATCGACTATGGCTACACCTTC.